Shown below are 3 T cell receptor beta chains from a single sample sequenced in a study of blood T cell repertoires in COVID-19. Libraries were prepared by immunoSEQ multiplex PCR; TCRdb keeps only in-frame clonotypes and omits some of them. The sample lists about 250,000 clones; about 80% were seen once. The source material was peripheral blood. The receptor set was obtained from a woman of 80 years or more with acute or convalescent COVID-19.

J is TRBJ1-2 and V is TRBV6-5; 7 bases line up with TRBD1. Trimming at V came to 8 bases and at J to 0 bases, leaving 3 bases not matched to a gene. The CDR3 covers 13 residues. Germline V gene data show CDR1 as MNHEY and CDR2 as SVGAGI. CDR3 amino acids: CASHRGANYGYTF. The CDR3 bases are TGTGCCAGCCACAGGGGCGCTAACTATGGCTACACCTTC.

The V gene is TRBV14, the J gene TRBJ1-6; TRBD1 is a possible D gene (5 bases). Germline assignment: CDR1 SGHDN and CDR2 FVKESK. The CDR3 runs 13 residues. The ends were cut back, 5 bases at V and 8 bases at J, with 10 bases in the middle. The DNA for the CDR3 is TGTGCCAGCAGCTCCCAGGGTTATTCACCCCTCCACTTT. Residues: CASSSQGYSPLHF.

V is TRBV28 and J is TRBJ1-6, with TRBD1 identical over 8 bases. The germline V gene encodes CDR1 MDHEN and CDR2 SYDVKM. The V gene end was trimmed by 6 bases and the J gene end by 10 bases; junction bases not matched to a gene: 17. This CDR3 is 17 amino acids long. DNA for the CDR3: TGTGCCAGCAGCTCAGGGGGCGTCGTGGGTACGGGCTCACCCCTCCACTTT. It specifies CASSSGGVVGTGSPLHF.